This TCR beta chain was sequenced during a study of shared clonotypes between healthy human individuals. General study findings and limits: Investigators expected sequencing depth to affect clonotype sharing among donors.

The V gene end was trimmed by 1 base and the J gene end by 12 bases; junction bases not matched to a gene: 7. Germline CDR1 is SGHTA and CDR2 is FQGNSA. The CDR3 extends over 15 amino acids. Samples underwent the assay at deep level. For each subset, genomic DNA was distributed in equal portions over several immunoSEQ plates. Per the original methods: In the immunoSEQ data, sequences were junction-only and lacked quality scores, so filtering differed. Using immunoSEQ multiplex PCR, the repertoire was profiled, and TCRdb retains in-frame clones only, with some absent. The V and J calls and clone size come from that table; D and trimming were worked out from the DNA. The sample includes roughly 700,000 clones, approximately 79% seen only once; the top ten take approximately 1.8%. Points on this clone: Its antigen is unidentified.

The TCR was taken from a woman in her 30s in good health. Sequenced: memory CD4+ T cells sorted from blood. Noted subset: CD45RA-negative fraction. The chain couples TRBV7-2 to TRBJ2-6; TRBD2 agrees at 9 bases. The CDR3 protein is CASSLGLAGPSVLTF. The CDR3 region has the DNA TGTGCCAGCAGCTTAGGGCTAGCGGGACCCAGCGTCCTGACTTTC.